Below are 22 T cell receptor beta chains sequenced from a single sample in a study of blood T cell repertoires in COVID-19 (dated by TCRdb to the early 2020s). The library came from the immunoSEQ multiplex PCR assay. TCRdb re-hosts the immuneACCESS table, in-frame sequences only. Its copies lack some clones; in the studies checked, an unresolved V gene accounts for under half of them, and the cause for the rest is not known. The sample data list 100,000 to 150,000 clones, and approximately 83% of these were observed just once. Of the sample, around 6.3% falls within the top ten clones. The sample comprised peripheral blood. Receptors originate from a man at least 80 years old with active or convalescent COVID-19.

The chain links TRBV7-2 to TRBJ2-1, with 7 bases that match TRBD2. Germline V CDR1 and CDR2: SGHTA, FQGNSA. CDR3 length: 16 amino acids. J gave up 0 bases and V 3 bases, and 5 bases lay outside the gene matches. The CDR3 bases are TGTGCCAGCAGCTTTAGTCGGGACTACTCCTACAATGAGCAGTTCTTC. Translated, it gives CASSFSRDYSYNEQFF.

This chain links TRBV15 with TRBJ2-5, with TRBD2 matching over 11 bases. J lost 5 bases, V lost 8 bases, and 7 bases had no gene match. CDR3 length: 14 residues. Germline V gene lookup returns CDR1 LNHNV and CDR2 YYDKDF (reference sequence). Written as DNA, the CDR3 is TGTGCCACCCGACTAGCGGGACTTGAGGAGACCCAGTACTTC. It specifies CATRLAGLEETQYF.

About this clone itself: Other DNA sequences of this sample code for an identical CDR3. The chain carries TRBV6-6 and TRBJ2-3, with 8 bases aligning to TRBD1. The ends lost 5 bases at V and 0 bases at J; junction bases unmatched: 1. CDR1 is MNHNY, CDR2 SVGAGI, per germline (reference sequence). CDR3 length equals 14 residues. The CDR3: CASSHRGSTDTQYF. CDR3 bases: TGTGCCAGCAGTCACAGGGGGAGCACAGATACGCAGTATTTT.

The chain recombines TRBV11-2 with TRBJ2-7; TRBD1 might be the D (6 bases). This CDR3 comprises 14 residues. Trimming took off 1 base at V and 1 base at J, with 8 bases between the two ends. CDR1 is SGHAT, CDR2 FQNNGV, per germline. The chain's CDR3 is CASSLATGSYEQYF. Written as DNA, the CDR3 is TGTGCCAGCAGCTTAGCGACAGGTTCCTACGAGCAGTACTTC.

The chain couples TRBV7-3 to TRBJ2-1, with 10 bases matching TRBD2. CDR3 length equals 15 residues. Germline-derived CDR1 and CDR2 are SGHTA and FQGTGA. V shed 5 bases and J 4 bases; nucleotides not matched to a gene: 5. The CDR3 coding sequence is TGTGCCAGCAGCCCAACTAGCGGGATATACAATGAGCAGTTCTTC. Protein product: CASSPTSGIYNEQFF.

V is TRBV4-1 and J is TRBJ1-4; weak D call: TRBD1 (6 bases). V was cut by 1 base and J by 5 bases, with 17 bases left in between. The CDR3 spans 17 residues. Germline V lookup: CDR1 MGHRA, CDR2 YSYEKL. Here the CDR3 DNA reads TGCGCCAGCAGCCAAGCTCCGGGACATCGATTAAATGAAAAACTGTTTTTT. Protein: CASSQAPGHRLNEKLFF.

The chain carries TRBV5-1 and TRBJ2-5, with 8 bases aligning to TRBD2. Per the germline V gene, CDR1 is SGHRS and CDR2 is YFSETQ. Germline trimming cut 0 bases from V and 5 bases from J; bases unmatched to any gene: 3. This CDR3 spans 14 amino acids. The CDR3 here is CASSLAGGTETQYF. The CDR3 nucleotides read TGCGCCAGCAGCTTGGCGGGGGGGACGGAGACCCAGTACTTC.

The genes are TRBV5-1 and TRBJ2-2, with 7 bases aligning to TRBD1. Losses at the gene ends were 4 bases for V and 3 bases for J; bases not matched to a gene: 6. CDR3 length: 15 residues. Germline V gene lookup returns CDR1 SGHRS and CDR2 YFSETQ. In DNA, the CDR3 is TGCGCCAGCAGCCTGGGACAGACCTACACCGGGGAGCTGTTTTTT. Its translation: CASSLGQTYTGELFF.

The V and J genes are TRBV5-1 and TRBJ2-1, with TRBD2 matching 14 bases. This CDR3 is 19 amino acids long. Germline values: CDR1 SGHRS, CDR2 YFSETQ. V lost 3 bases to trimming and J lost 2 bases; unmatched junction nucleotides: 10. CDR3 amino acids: CASSSAGLAGGATYNEQFF. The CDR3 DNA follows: TGCGCCAGCAGCTCCGCAGGACTAGCGGGAGGCGCCACCTACAATGAGCAGTTCTTC.

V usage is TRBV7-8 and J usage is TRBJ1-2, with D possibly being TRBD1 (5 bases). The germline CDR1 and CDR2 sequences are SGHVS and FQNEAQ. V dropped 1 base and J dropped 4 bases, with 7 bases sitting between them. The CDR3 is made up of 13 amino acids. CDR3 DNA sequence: TGTGCCAGCAGCTTAGACAGGCTCTATGGCTACACCTTC. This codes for CASSLDRLYGYTF.

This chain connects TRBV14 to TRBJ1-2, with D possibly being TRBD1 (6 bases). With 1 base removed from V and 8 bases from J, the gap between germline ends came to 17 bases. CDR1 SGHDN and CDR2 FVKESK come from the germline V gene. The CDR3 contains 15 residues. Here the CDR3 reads CASSQGTAPRRGYTF. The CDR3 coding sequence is TGTGCCAGCAGCCAAGGGACAGCGCCCCGTAGGGGCTACACCTTC.

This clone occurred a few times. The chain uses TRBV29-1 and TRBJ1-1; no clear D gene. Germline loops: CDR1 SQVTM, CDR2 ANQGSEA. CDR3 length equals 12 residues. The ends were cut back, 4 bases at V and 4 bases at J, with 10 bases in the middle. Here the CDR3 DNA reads TGCAGCGTTGCGGGGAACCCCACTGAAGCTTTCTTT. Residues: CSVAGNPTEAFF.

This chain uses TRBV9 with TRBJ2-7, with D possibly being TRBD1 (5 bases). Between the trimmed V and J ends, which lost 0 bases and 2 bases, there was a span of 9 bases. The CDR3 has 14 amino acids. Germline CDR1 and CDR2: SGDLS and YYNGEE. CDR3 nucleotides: TGTGCCAGCAGCGTAGAAGGACACACCTACGAGCAGTACTTC. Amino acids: CASSVEGHTYEQYF.

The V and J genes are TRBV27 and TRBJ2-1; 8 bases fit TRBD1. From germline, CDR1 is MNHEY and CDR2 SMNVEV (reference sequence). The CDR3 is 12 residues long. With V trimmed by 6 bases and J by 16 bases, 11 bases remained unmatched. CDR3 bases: TGTGCCAGCAGGGCGCAGGGGGCGCGGGCATTCTTC. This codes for CASRAQGARAFF.

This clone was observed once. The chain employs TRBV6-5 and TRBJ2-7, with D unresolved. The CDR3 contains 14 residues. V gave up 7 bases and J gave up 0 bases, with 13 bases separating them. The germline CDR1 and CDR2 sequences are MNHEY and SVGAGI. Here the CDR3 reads CASTSTLSSYEQYF. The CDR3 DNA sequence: TGTGCCAGCACCTCGACTTTGAGCTCCTACGAGCAGTACTTC.

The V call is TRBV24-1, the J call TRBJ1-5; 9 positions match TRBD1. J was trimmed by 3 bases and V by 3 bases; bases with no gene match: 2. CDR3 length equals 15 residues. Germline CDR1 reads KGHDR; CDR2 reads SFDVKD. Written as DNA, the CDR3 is TGTGCCACCAGTGATCCACAGGGGGCCAATCAGCCCCAGCATTTT. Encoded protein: CATSDPQGANQPQHF.

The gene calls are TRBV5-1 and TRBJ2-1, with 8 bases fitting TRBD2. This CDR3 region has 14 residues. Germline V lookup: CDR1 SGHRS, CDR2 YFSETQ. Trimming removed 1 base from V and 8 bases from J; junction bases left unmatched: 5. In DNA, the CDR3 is TGCGCCAGCAGCTTGTCGGGGGGGCAGTATGAGCAGTTCTTC. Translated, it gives CASSLSGGQYEQFF.

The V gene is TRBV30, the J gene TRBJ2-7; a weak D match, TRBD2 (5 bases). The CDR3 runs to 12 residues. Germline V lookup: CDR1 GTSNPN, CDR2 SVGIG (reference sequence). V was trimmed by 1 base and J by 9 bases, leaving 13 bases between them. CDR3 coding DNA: TGTGCCTGGAGTGCCCTGACTAAGGTGCAGTACTTC. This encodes CAWSALTKVQYF.

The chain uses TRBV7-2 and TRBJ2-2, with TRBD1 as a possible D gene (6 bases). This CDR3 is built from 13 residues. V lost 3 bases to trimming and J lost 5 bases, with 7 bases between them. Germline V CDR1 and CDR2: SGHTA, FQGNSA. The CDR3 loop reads CASSLGATGELFF. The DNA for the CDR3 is TGTGCCAGCAGCTTGGGGGCAACCGGGGAGCTGTTTTTT.

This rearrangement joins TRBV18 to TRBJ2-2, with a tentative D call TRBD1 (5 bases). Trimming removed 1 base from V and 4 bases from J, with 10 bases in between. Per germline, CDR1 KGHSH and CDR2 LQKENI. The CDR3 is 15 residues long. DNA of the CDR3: TGTGCCAGCTCACCACTAGTCCAGGGCACCGGGGAGCTGTTTTTT. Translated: CASSPLVQGTGELFF.

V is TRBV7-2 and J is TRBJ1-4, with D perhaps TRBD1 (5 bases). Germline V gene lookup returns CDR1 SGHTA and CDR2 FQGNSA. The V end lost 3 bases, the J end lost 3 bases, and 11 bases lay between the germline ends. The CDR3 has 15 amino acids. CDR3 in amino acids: CASSLKGHANEKLFF. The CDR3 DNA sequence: TGTGCCAGCAGCTTGAAAGGACATGCTAATGAAAAACTGTTTTTT.

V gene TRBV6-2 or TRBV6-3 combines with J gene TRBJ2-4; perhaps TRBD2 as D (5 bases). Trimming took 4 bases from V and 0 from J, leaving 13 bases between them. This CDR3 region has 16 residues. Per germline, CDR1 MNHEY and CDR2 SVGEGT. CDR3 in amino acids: CASSSPRDSAKNIQYF. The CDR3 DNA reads TGTGCCAGCAGTTCCCCCCGGGATTCAGCCAAAAACATTCAGTACTTC.